This T cell receptor (beta chain) was captured in a study of blood T cell repertoires in COVID-19. Looking at the study overall: T cells, B-cell-depleted T cells, or PBMCs supplied cDNA or gDNA.

Source study methods: Reference gene primer amplification yielded estimated nucleated cell counts. The assay was immunoSEQ multiplex PCR, and TCRdb's table has in-frame clones only and misses some. From that table come the V and J calls and clone size; the DNA was used to work out D and trimming. The sample has fewer than 300,000 clones; 82% are singletons. Trimming removed 3 bases from V and 0 bases from J; junction bases left unmatched: 3. Germline-derived CDR1 and CDR2 are GTSNPN and SVGIG (reference sequence). The CDR3 runs to 14 residues. This TCR derives from a woman aged 18-29 years with acute or convalescent COVID-19. The chain employs TRBV30 and TRBJ2-3, with TRBD2 matching over 7 bases. The sequenced material came from peripheral blood. CDR3 in amino acids: CAWRFSGSTDTQYF. The CDR3 DNA reads TGTGCCTGGAGGTTTAGCGGGAGCACAGATACGCAGTATTTT.